The 11 T cell receptor beta chains given below trace back to one sample, sequenced in a study of human thymus T cells. Measured with immunoSEQ multiplex PCR; TCRdb has only the in-frame clones, and not every one. The sample has about 130,000 clones, more than 90% seen once. Resections from corrective heart surgery provided thymus tissue. Sequencing was carried out using thymus tissue. The source is a boy under two years old with a congenital heart defect but otherwise immunologically healthy.

The rearrangement joins TRBV30 to TRBJ2-1; maybe TRBD1 (5 bases). The CDR3 loop spans 14 amino acids. CDR1 is GTSNPN, CDR2 SVGIG, per germline (reference sequence). The V end lost 1 base, the J end lost 5 bases, and 12 bases lay between the germline ends. The CDR3 DNA reads as TGTGCCTGGAGTGGGGTGGGGCCCCACAATGAGCAGTTCTTC. The encoded protein is CAWSGVGPHNEQFF.

The gene calls are TRBV27 and TRBJ2-1, with 7 nucleotides matching TRBD1. The CDR3 totals 13 residues. Looked up from germline, CDR1 is MNHEY and CDR2 is SMNVEV (reference sequence). V dropped 5 bases and J dropped 8; count of bases not matched to a gene: 6. The CDR3 protein is CASSRQGSDEQFF. Written as DNA, the CDR3 is TGTGCCAGCAGTAGACAGGGAAGCGATGAGCAGTTCTTC.

This clone appeared a single time. The gene calls are TRBV9 and TRBJ1-2; tentative D call: TRBD1 (6 bases). Trimming shortened V by 5 bases and J by 8 bases, and 16 bases separated the two germline ends. The CDR3 is 13 amino acids. Per germline, CDR1 SGDLS and CDR2 YYNGEE. CDR3 amino acids: CASSPHQGRGYTF. The DNA for the CDR3 is TGTGCCAGCAGTCCCCATCAGGGGAGAGGCTACACCTTC.

The genes are TRBV4-1 and TRBJ1-3; TRBD1 matches at 9 bases. This CDR3 spans 19 amino acids. Per germline, CDR1 MGHRA and CDR2 YSYEKL. The junction had 12 bases not matched to a gene; V was cut back by 2 bases and J by 1 base. Here the CDR3 DNA reads TGCGCCAGCAGCCAACCCCCGGGACAGGGCACCGGGTCTGGAAACACCATATATTTT. Translating it yields CASSQPPGQGTGSGNTIYF.

The genes are TRBV7-2 and TRBJ1-2; unclear D gene. CDR3 length equals 14 residues. The germline CDR1 and CDR2 sequences are SGHTA and FQGNSA. V lost 2 bases and J lost 2, with 9 bases in between. For the CDR3, the DNA is TGTGCCAGCAGCTTACGGAGTCTCAACTATGGCTACACCTTC. Translating it yields CASSLRSLNYGYTF. Full variable domain (missing parts from reference TRBV7-2 and TRBJ1-2): GAGVSQSPSNKVTEKGKDVELRCDPISGHTALYWYRQSLGQGLEFLIYFQGNSAPDKSGLPSDRFSAERTGGSVSTLTIQRTQQEDSAVYLCASSLRSLNYGYTFGSGTRLTVV.

The CDR3 region is CAWSGGGLNTEAFF. Written as DNA, the CDR3 is TGTGCCTGGAGTGGGGGGGGCCTGAACACTGAAGCTTTCTTT. This chain uses TRBV30 with TRBJ1-1, with a possible D match to TRBD1 (6 bases). V shed 1 base and J shed 0 bases, with 9 bases lying between them. Germline assignment: CDR1 GTSNPN and CDR2 SVGIG (reference sequence). The CDR3 is 14 residues long.

The chain employs TRBV5-1 and TRBJ1-4, with 8 bases aligning to TRBD1. From germline, CDR1 is SGHRS and CDR2 YFSETQ. Trimming removed 4 bases from V and 9 bases from J; junction bases left unmatched: 8. This CDR3 has 14 residues. The CDR3 DNA sequence: TGCGCCAGCAGCCCGGACAGGGTGCGGAAAAAACTGTTTTTT. This encodes CASSPDRVRKKLFF.

V gene TRBV5-1 combines with J gene TRBJ1-6; 7 bases line up with TRBD1. Germline CDR1 SGHRS, CDR2 YFSETQ. CDR3 length equals 15 residues. Trimming took 4 bases from V and 8 from J; bases not matched to a gene: 9. CDR3 nucleotide sequence: TGCGCCAGCAGCCCTCGAGACAGGGTCCATTCACCCCTCCACTTT. Protein product: CASSPRDRVHSPLHF.

The chain combines TRBV13 with TRBJ2-3; D call uncertain. The germline V gene has CDR1 PRHDT and CDR2 FYEKMQ (reference sequence). Between the trimmed V and J ends, which lost 4 bases and 5 bases, there was a span of 13 bases. This CDR3 comprises 14 residues. CDR3 residues: CASSSWTLEDTQYF. As DNA, the CDR3 is TGTGCCAGCAGCTCTTGGACCTTAGAAGATACGCAGTATTTT.

The rearrangement uses TRBV7-9 and TRBJ2-1, with 11 bases fitting TRBD2. This CDR3 comprises 15 residues. CDR1 is SEHNR, CDR2 FQNEAQ, per germline (reference sequence). V lost 5 bases, J lost 6 bases, and 6 bases stayed unmatched. CDR3 DNA: TGTGCCAGCAGCATCGGGACTAGCGGCTGCAATGAGCAGTTCTTC. Residues: CASSIGTSGCNEQFF.

The chain joins TRBV27 to TRBJ2-7; 8 positions match TRBD2. CDR1 and CDR2 from the germline V gene are MNHEY and SMNVEV (reference sequence). The V gene end was trimmed by 2 bases and the J gene end by 6 bases; junction bases not matched to a gene: 9. The CDR3 has 15 residues. The CDR3 DNA sequence: TGTGCCAGCAGTTTACGCCCAGCGGGGGAGACCGAGCAGTACTTC. This sequence encodes CASSLRPAGETEQYF.